This passage covers 11 T cell receptor beta chains from one sample sequenced in a study of CD8+ T cells in alopecia areata. After isolation, RNA underwent reverse transcription to generate cDNA as the sequencing template. The repertoire was sequenced with immunoSEQ multiplex PCR; TCRdb's copy has only in-frame clones and lacks some. Altogether 150,000 or so clones are present, 58% being singletons, with the ten largest covering 5% to 7%. This specimen was CD4+ T cells sorted from blood, taken at week 0. The receptors shown here come from a human donor with alopecia areata.

J is TRBJ1-5 and V is TRBV6-6; TRBD1 might be the D (6 bases). The CDR3 is 14 amino acids. Looked up from germline, CDR1 is MNHNY and CDR2 is SVGAGI (reference sequence). V shed 5 bases and J shed 7 bases, with 15 bases lying between them. The CDR3 is CASSTGMVAQPQHF. CDR3 DNA: TGTGCCAGCAGTACAGGGATGGTAGCGCAGCCCCAGCATTTT.

This chain joins TRBV29-1 and TRBJ1-1; 7 positions agree with TRBD1. The V gene's germline CDR1 is SQVTM and CDR2 ANQGSEA. Losses at the gene ends were 5 bases for V and 0 bases for J; bases not matched to a gene: 6. This CDR3 is 14 amino acids long. CDR3: CSVSMTGMNTEAFF. CDR3 sequence (DNA): TGCAGCGTTTCCATGACAGGGATGAACACTGAAGCTTTCTTT.

The chain employs TRBV6-5 and TRBJ1-2; 9 positions match TRBD1. The CDR3 contains 14 residues. The V gene's germline CDR1 is MNHEY and CDR2 SVGAGI. J gave up 5 bases and V 4 bases, and 5 bases lay outside the gene matches. The CDR3 region has the DNA TGTGCCAGCAGTTTGAACGGACAGGGGTATGGCTACACCTTC. Amino acids: CASSLNGQGYGYTF.

The rearrangement links TRBV4-2 to TRBJ2-6, with D tentatively TRBD2 (6 bases). Looked up from germline, CDR1 is LGHNA and CDR2 is YNFKEQ. CDR3 length equals 15 residues. Deletions cut 3 bases from V and 1 base from J, with 7 bases between. The CDR3 here is CASSHRGSGANVLTF. The CDR3 DNA reads as TGTGCCAGCAGCCATCGGGGGTCTGGGGCCAACGTCCTGACTTTC.

Remarks on this clone: Its ends do not fully match the called genes, so a read error is possible. J is TRBJ2-1 and V is TRBV5-1, with D hard to call. The germline V gene has CDR1 SGHRS and CDR2 YFSETQ. CDR3 length: 15 amino acids. DNA for the CDR3: TGCGCCAGCAGCTGGTCGGCAGTTTCCTCCAATGAGCAGTTCTTC. Protein sequence: CASSWSAVSSNEQFF.

The chain uses TRBV5-6 and TRBJ1-6; D uncertain. Germline CDR1 reads SGHDT; CDR2 reads YYEEEE. Trimming took off 2 bases at V and 6 bases at J, with 3 bases between the two ends. This CDR3 contains 12 residues. This CDR3 reads CASSFGNSPLHF. In DNA, the CDR3 is TGTGCCAGCAGCTTCGGTAATTCACCCCTCCACTTT. The whole variable domain, remainder taken from reference TRBV5-6 and TRBJ1-6, is DAGVTQSPTHLIKTRGQQVTLRCSPKSGHDTVSWYQQALGQGPQFIFQYYEEEERQRGNFPDRFSGHQFPNYSSELNVNALLLGDSALYLCASSFGNSPLHFGNGTRLTVT.

This sequence joins TRBV25-1 and TRBJ1-1, with D perhaps matching TRBD1 (5 bases). V lost 3 bases and J lost 10, with 18 bases in between. The CDR3 is made up of 14 amino acids. The germline V gene encodes CDR1 MGHDK and CDR2 SYGVNS. The CDR3 protein is CASSEMEPGLGAFF. CDR3 in DNA: TGTGCCAGCAGTGAGATGGAGCCGGGACTGGGAGCTTTCTTT.

The V call is TRBV7-9, the J call TRBJ2-5, with 7 bases aligning to TRBD1. The CDR3 totals 14 residues. Trimming at V came to 6 bases and at J to 1 base, leaving 5 bases not matched to a gene. Germline values: CDR1 SEHNR, CDR2 FQNEAQ (reference sequence). CDR3 in amino acids: CASRSTGTQETQYF. The CDR3 nucleotides are TGTGCCAGCAGATCGACAGGGACCCAAGAGACCCAGTACTTC.

The rearrangement uses TRBV29-1 and TRBJ1-2; D perhaps matches TRBD1 (6 bases). V lost 7 bases, J lost 7 bases, and 16 bases lay in between. The CDR3 runs to 12 residues. Per germline, CDR1 SQVTM and CDR2 ANQGSEA. In DNA form, the CDR3 reads TGCAGCGCAGATCGGGGGGCGCGTGGCTACACCTTC. Translating it yields CSADRGARGYTF.

The CDR3 loop reads CSVDEQNTEAFF. As DNA, the CDR3 is TGCAGCGTTGATGAACAGAACACTGAAGCTTTCTTT. The chain links TRBV29-1 to TRBJ1-1; no reliable D call. With 3 bases removed from V and 1 base from J, the gap between germline ends came to 6 bases. Germline CDR1 SQVTM, CDR2 ANQGSEA. The CDR3 covers 12 residues. The full variable domain, with the rest looked up from reference TRBV29-1 and TRBJ1-1, is SAVISQKPSRDICQRGTSLTIQCQVDSQVTMMFWYRQQPGQSLTLIATANQGSEATYESGFVIDKFPISRPNLTFSTLTVSNMSPEDSSIYLCSVDEQNTEAFFGQGTRLTVV.

There are a few counts of this clone. The V and J genes are TRBV7-2 and TRBJ2-3; no clear D gene. CDR1 and CDR2 from the germline V gene are SGHTA and FQGNSA. The CDR3 contains 15 residues. The ends were cut back, 4 bases at V and 1 base at J, with 12 bases in the middle. The CDR3 protein is CASSSTWLGTDTQYF. The CDR3 region has the DNA TGTGCCAGCAGCTCCACGTGGTTGGGCACAGATACGCAGTATTTT.